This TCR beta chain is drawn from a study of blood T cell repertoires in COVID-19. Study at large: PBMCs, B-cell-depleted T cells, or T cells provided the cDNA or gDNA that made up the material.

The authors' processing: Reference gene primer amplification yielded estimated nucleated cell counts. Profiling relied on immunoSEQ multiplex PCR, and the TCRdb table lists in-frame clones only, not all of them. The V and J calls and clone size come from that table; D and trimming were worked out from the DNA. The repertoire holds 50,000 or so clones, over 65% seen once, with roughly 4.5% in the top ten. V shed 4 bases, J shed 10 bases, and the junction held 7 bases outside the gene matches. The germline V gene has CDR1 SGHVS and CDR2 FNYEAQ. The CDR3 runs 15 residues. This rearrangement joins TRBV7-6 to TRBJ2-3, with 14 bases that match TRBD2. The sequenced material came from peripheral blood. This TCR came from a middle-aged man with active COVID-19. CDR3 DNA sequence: TGTGCCAGCAGCTGGGGACTAGCGGGGGTCGAACCGCAGTATTTT. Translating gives CASSWGLAGVEPQYF. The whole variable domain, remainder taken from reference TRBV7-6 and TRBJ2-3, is GAGVSQSPRYKVTKRGQDVALRCDPISGHVSLYWYRQALGQGPEFLTYFNYEAQQDKSGLPNDRFSAERPEGSISTLTIQRTEQRDSAMYRCASSWGLAGVEPQYFGPGTRLTVL.